The 22 T cell receptor beta chains in this list originate from one sample, sequenced in a study of regulatory T cells in long-lasting Graves disease. Time point noted: newly diagnosed GD, antithyroid drugs for less than 3 months. Preparation of the TCR library used RNA extracted from PBMCs. Relying on iRepertoire HTBI primers and Arm-PCR of CDR3 regions, the team built TCR beta libraries. TCRdb reprocessed the multiplex PCR reads with MiXCR, giving one entry per CDR3 protein. The table has 400,000 to 450,000 distinct CDR3 sequences, approximately 15% seen once. These records were also assigned to another study, of T cells in Graves' hyperthyroidism and ophthalmopathy.

The sample consisted of peripheral blood mononuclear cells (PBMCs), taken at new diagnosis, from a patient treated with antithyroid drugs. The source of these receptors is a woman younger than 45 with Graves disease.

The chain is built from TRBV19 and TRBJ2-1; TRBD2 matches at 8 bases. The germline V gene has CDR1 LNHDA and CDR2 SQIVND (reference sequence). Unmatched junction bases numbered 8, after V lost 4 bases and J lost 3 bases. The CDR3 loop spans 16 amino acids. CDR3 protein: CASSTLAGMGYNEQFF. DNA for the CDR3: TGTGCCAGTAGTACCTTAGCGGGAATGGGCTACAATGAGCAGTTCTTC.

This clonotype was seen a handful of times. One end of the junction is discordant with germline, which a read error may explain. As DNA, the CDR3 is TGTGCCAGCAGCCCCTGGACCCCCCTGAACTCCGGGGAGCTGTTTTTT. Amino acids: CASSPWTPLNSGELFF. The chain is built from TRBV5-6 and TRBJ2-2; D is unresolved. This CDR3 region has 16 residues. CDR1 and CDR2 from the germline V gene are SGHDT and YYEEEE.

For this clonotype: Given a much more abundant clone one base away, this may be a read error. It is likely a read error, because the conserved phenylalanine at the end of the CDR3 is missing. The gene calls are TRBV6-5 and TRBJ2-3, with TRBD2 identical over 8 bases. Germline CDR1 is MNHEY and CDR2 is SVGAGI. With V trimmed by 4 bases and J by 5 bases, 20 bases remained unmatched. This CDR3 has 19 amino acids. The CDR3 loop is CASSFQRGGAGGGGDTQYL. The CDR3 nucleotides read TGTGCCAGCAGTTTCCAGCGCGGGGGTGCGGGAGGAGGGGGAGATACGCAGTATCTT.

About this clonotype itself: It may be a read error: a sequence one base away is much more abundant. The chain employs TRBV6-6 and TRBJ2-5; D not resolved. The CDR3 contains 13 residues. V was shortened by 0 bases and J by 5 bases, with 7 bases between the two germline ends. CDR1 MNHNY and CDR2 SVGAGI come from the germline V gene (reference sequence). CDR3 protein: CASSYSVPETQYF. As DNA, the CDR3 is TGTGCCAGCAGTTACTCGGTTCCCGAGACCCAGTACTTC.

This clonotype was found many times. The chain carries TRBV29-1 and TRBJ2-7; 13 bases are shared with TRBD2. The CDR3 extends over 15 amino acids. Germline-derived CDR1 and CDR2 are SQVTM and ANQGSEA. With V trimmed by 2 bases and J by 5 bases, 6 bases remained unmatched. DNA of the CDR3: TGCAGCGTTGAATTGGGACTAGCGGGAATCAACGAGCAGTACTTC. It translates to CSVELGLAGINEQYF.

This clonotype was observed at least ten times. The chain has TRBV12-3 or TRBV12-4 and TRBJ1-3; D is undetermined. The V end lost 1 base, the J end lost 12 bases, and 10 bases lay between the germline ends. This CDR3 comprises 12 residues. For the CDR3, the DNA is TGTGCCAGCAGTTTAGAGGCCTTGGTCATATATTTT. This codes for CASSLEALVIYF.

V usage is TRBV5-8 and J usage is TRBJ2-3; the D is unclear. The CDR3 spans 17 residues. V was cut by 2 bases and J by 0 bases, with 16 bases left in between. The germline V gene has CDR1 SGHTS and CDR2 YDEGEE. Here the CDR3 reads CASSLNSGGPSTDTQYF. CDR3 nucleotides: TGTGCCAGCAGCTTAAACAGTGGCGGCCCCAGCACAGATACGCAGTATTTT. Complete variable domain (other parts from reference TRBV5-8 and TRBJ2-3): EAGVTQSPTHLIKTRGQQATLRCSPISGHTSVYWYQQALGLGLQFLLWYDEGEERNRGNFPPRFSGRQFPNYSSELNVNALELEDSALYLCASSLNSGGPSTDTQYFGPGTRLTVL.

This clonotype was detected ten times or more. The chain joins TRBV12-3 or TRBV12-4 to TRBJ1-6; no clear D gene. Trimming removed 3 bases at V and 9 bases at J, with 12 bases between. CDR3 length: 14 amino acids. CDR3 DNA sequence: TGTGCCAGCAGTTTCGGTCTGAGGACTTCACCCCTCCACTTT. Protein product: CASSFGLRTSPLHF.

This clonotype has only a few counts. The chain joins TRBV12-3 or TRBV12-4 to TRBJ1-5, with D perhaps matching TRBD1 (5 bases). CDR3 length: 16 residues. V was pared by 4 bases and J by 5 bases, with 18 bases between. The CDR3 coding sequence is TGTGCCAGCAGTTCCCTCAGTTCGGTCAGGGATCAGCCCCAGCATTTT. It codes for CASSSLSSVRDQPQHF.

Many counts were recorded for this clonotype. This chain connects TRBV27 to TRBJ2-1, with 7 nucleotides matching TRBD1. J was trimmed by 6 bases and V by 5 bases; bases with no gene match: 10. The germline V gene has CDR1 MNHEY and CDR2 SMNVEV (reference sequence). There are 15 residues in the CDR3. CDR3 sequence: CASSDRDLNPNEQFF. The CDR3 nucleotides are TGTGCCAGCAGTGACAGGGATCTTAACCCCAATGAGCAGTTCTTC.

In its sample, this clonotype was seen a few times. Here the CDR3 reads CASTLPGLGALGNYGYTF. CDR3 nucleotide sequence: TGTGCCAGCACCTTACCGGGACTGGGGGCCCTCGGTAACTATGGCTACACCTTC. The chain has TRBV6-1 and TRBJ1-2; TRBD1 is a possible D gene (6 bases). The V gene lost 7 bases and the J gene lost 1 base, with 25 bases spanning the gap. The germline gives CDR1 MNHNS, CDR2 SASEGT. The CDR3 is 18 amino acids.

This chain uses TRBV7-3 with TRBJ2-1; perhaps TRBD2 as D (7 bases). Germline CDR1 reads SGHTA; CDR2 reads FQGTGA. This CDR3 contains 16 residues. Trimming stripped 5 bases from V and 0 bases from J, with 14 bases between. CDR3 loop: CASSPRGGGSYNEQFF. Written as DNA, the CDR3 is TGTGCCAGCAGCCCGAGGGGGGGGGGCTCCTACAATGAGCAGTTCTTC.

This clonotype has a handful of counts. The gene calls are TRBV15 and TRBJ2-6, with D unclear. V was pared by 2 bases and J by 0 bases, with 17 bases between. Germline CDR1 is LNHNV and CDR2 is YYDKDF (reference sequence). The CDR3 runs 19 residues. The CDR3 here is CATSRTLEGTNSGANVLTF. The CDR3 nucleotides are TGTGCCACCAGCAGAACGCTTGAAGGAACCAACTCTGGGGCCAACGTCCTGACTTTC.

The V call is TRBV6-5, the J call TRBJ1-3; D gene unclear. Deletions cut 2 bases from V and 0 bases from J, with 8 bases between. The CDR3 consists of 15 residues. The germline gives CDR1 MNHEY, CDR2 SVGAGI. The CDR3, as DNA: TGTGCCAGCAGTTACAACCGGGGCTCTGGAAACACCATATATTTT. Protein: CASSYNRGSGNTIYF.

In this sample, this clonotype turned up a few times. The genes are TRBV28 and TRBJ2-5, with 7 bases fitting TRBD1. CDR1 is MDHEN, CDR2 SYDVKM, per germline. The CDR3 covers 16 residues. V shed 3 bases and J 5 bases; nucleotides not matched to a gene: 12. CDR3 in DNA: TGTGCCAGCAGTTTCCTCGGACAGGAAGATAGGGAGACCCAGTACTTC. This encodes CASSFLGQEDRETQYF. The full variable domain, its missing parts supplied by reference TRBV28 and TRBJ2-5, is DVKVTQSSRYLVKRTGEKVFLECVQDMDHENMFWYRQDPGLGLRLIYFSYDVKMKEKGDIPEGYSVSREKKERFSLILESASTNQTSMYLCASSFLGQEDRETQYFGPGTRLLVL.

This clonotype has ten or more counts. This chain links TRBV11-2 with TRBJ2-5, with unresolved D. Germline assignment: CDR1 SGHAT and CDR2 FQNNGV. V dropped 1 base and J dropped 0 bases, with 3 bases sitting between them. The CDR3 is 13 amino acids. The DNA of the CDR3 is TGTGCCAGCAGCTTAGGTAACCAAGAGACCCAGTACTTC. As protein: CASSLGNQETQYF.

This clonotype was seen repeatedly, ten times or more. This chain uses TRBV27 with TRBJ1-1; D call uncertain. This CDR3 has 13 residues. CDR1 and CDR2 (germline): MNHEY, SMNVEV (reference sequence). V was shortened by 3 bases and J by 1 base, with 6 bases between the two germline ends. CDR3 sequence reads: CASSFEGNTEAFF. In nucleotides, the CDR3 is TGTGCCAGCAGTTTCGAGGGGAACACTGAAGCTTTCTTT.

This clonotype has more than one count but fewer than ten. This sequence joins TRBV12-3 or TRBV12-4 and TRBJ2-3; TRBD1 matches 7 bases. J lost 0 bases, V lost 3 bases, and 6 bases had no gene match. This CDR3 spans 16 amino acids. DNA for the CDR3: TGTGCCAGCAGTTTCGAAAGGGGACAGAGCACAGATACGCAGTATTTT. This codes for CASSFERGQSTDTQYF.

This clonotype was seen at least ten times. The J gene is TRBJ1-5, the V gene TRBV12-3 or TRBV12-4; D uncertain. Trimming shortened V by 6 bases and J by 2 bases, and 14 bases separated the two germline ends. This CDR3 is built from 15 residues. The CDR3 region is CASSPGLMGNQPQHF. CDR3 DNA sequence: TGTGCCAGCAGCCCCGGGCTAATGGGCAATCAGCCCCAGCATTTT.

This clonotype was seen at least ten times. V and J are TRBV2 and TRBJ1-5; D gene uncertain. This CDR3 has 9 residues. Germline CDR1 is SNHLY and CDR2 is FYNNEI. The germline V and J ends were trimmed by 11 bases and 8 bases, with 7 bases remaining between them. The CDR3 coding sequence is TGTGCCGCCGGGGAGCCCCAGCATTTT. It encodes CAAGEPQHF.

The gene calls are TRBV3-1 and TRBJ2-3; 10 positions match TRBD2. From germline, CDR1 is LGHDT and CDR2 YNNKEL (reference sequence). J gave up 2 bases and V 2 bases, and 4 bases lay outside the gene matches. The CDR3 contains 16 residues. The CDR3 bases are TGTGCCAGCAGCCAACCAGCGGGAGGGAACACAGATACGCAGTATTTT. As protein: CASSQPAGGNTDTQYF.

As to this clonotype: This could be a read error, since a much larger clone is one nucleotide away. This chain connects TRBV18 to TRBJ1-2; the D is unclear. Germline V gene lookup returns CDR1 KGHSH and CDR2 LQKENI. The CDR3 totals 11 residues. CDR3 sequence: CPSSPRDGYTF. The CDR3 coding sequence is TGTCCCAGCTCCCCTCGAGATGGCTACACCTTC.